The rows below give T cell receptor beta chains drawn from one sample of a study of T cell clones after liver transplantation. Sequencing used immunoSEQ multiplex PCR; TCRdb keeps in-frame clones, though not all of them. The sample holds 98,000 or so clones, more than 75% seen once. The sample consisted of CD4+ T cells from blood, taken before liver transplant. The receptors derive from a human donor who received a liver transplant. CDR3s include the opening cysteine and the closing phenylalanine or tryptophan. D genes are given only for firm matches. Only some rows state a clone size, as once, few, many or a class for expanded clones.

TRBJ1-1 - TRBV19 - TGTGCCAGTAGTCCCCGGGACCACCAAGCCACTGAAGCTTTCTTT CASSPRDHQATEAFF
TRBJ2-3 - TRBV2 - TGTGCCAGCAGTGCTCAGCGGAGCACAGATACGCAGTATTTT CASSAQRSTDTQYF
TRBJ1-1 - TRBV27 - TGTGCCAGCAGTTCGAGCGGGGCGCGAGCTTTCTTT CASSSSGARAFF
TRBJ2-3 - TRBV27 - TGTGCCAGCAGTCCCTTCGGAACAGACCACACGCAGTATTTT CASSPFGTDHTQYF
TRBJ1-3 TRBD1 TRBV27 - TGTGCCAGCAGTCCGACAGGGGATTTCTCTGGAAACACCATATATTTT CASSPTGDFSGNTIYF
TRBJ2-1 - TRBV5-5 - TGTGCCAGCAGCCCATCAGTGGGGGACGGACCCAATGAGCAGTTCTTC CASSPSVGDGPNEQFF
TRBJ2-1 - TRBV9 - TGTGCCAGCAGCGTAGAGTTAGGGAGCGTCAATGAGCAGTTCTTC CASSVELGSVNEQFF
TRBJ2-2 TRBD1 TRBV7-6 few TGTGCCAGCAGCCTTTCCGAAGGGACAGGGTGGGTCACCGGGGAGCTGTTTTTT CASSLSEGTGWVTGELFF
TRBJ2-3 TRBD2 TRBV27 - TGTGCCAGCAGTTTAGTCCGGCTAGCGGGAGGGCCAGATACGCAGTATTTT CASSLVRLAGGPDTQYF
TRBJ1-1 - TRBV27 once TGTGCCAGCAGTCCGTGGGCAGGACGGAACACTGAAGCTTTCTTT CASSPWAGRNTEAFF
TRBJ1-2 TRBD1 TRBV19 - TGTGCCAGTAGACAGGGGGAGTATCCTAACTATGGCTACACCTTC CASRQGEYPNYGYTF
TRBJ2-1 TRBD1 TRBV18 - TGTGCCAGCTCACTCGGGACAGGATCCTACAATGAGCAGTTCTTC CASSLGTGSYNEQFF
TRBJ2-7 - TRBV25-1 - TGTGCCAGCAGTTCCGGGACCTACGAGCAGTACTTC CASSSGTYEQYF
TRBJ2-5 - TRBV7-2 - TGTGCCAGCAGCTTAGGGATCCAAGAGACCCAGTACTTC CASSLGIQETQYF
TRBJ2-7 - TRBV11-1 - TGTGCCAGCAGCTTAGTACAGACACACGAGCAGTACTTC CASSLVQTHEQYF
TRBJ1-2 - TRBV15 - TGTGCCACCAGCAGAGAGGTGGATTATGGCTACACCTTC CATSREVDYGYTF
TRBJ1-1 - TRBV7-2 - TGTGCCAGCAGCCCGTCCGGAAGTGAAGCTTTCTTT CASSPSGSEAFF
TRBJ2-4 TRBD1 TRBV18 few TGTGCCAGCTCACCCCAACAGGGGGCGGAAAACATTCAGTACTTC CASSPQQGAENIQYF
TRBJ2-5 TRBD2 TRBV15 - TGTGCCACCAGCAGAGATGGGACTAGCGGTAGAGAGACCCAGTACTTC CATSRDGTSGRETQYF
TRBJ2-3 - TRBV7-7 - TGTGCCAGCAGCCGACTACTAGCAAGCACAGATACGCAGTATTTT CASSRLLASTDTQYF
TRBJ2-4 TRBD2 TRBV19 - TGTGCCAGTAGTGCCCGGACTAGCGGGGCAAGGACCAAGGACATTCAGTACTTC CASSARTSGARTKDIQYF
TRBJ2-1 - TRBV7-6 once TGTGCCAGCAGCAAAACCGGAATCACTGAGCAGTTCTTC CASSKTGITEQFF
TRBJ2-2 - TRBV27 - TGTGCCAGCAGTCCCCTGGGACCTAACACCGGGGAGCTGTTTTTT CASSPLGPNTGELFF
TRBJ2-6 - TRBV19 - TGTGCCACCGGACAAGTTTCTGGGGCCAACGTCCTGACTTTC CATGQVSGANVLTF
TRBJ1-5 - TRBV2 few TGTGCCAGCAGAAATCGGACCAGAGGGGATCAGCCCCAGCATTTT CASRNRTRGDQPQHF
TRBJ1-5 - TRBV21-1 - TGTGCCAGCAGCAAAAAAAAGACAGGGCCTCAGCCCCAGCATTTT CASSKKKTGPQPQHF
TRBJ2-3 TRBD2 TRBV7-3 - TGTGCCAGCAGCTTAAATAGCGGGGGGGCCCCAGATACGCAGTATTTT CASSLNSGGAPDTQYF
TRBJ2-3 TRBD2 TRBV2 - TGTGCCAGCAGGGGGACTAGCGGTAGCACAGATACGCAGTATTTT CASRGTSGSTDTQYF
TRBJ1-5 - TRBV7-2 - TGTGCCAGCAGCGAATACAGGGACCAGCCCCAGCATTTT CASSEYRDQPQHF
TRBJ1-2 - TRBV27 few TGTGCCAGCAGTTTATACGGGCCGGGGGGGATGGTCTATGGCTACACCTTC CASSLYGPGGMVYGYTF
TRBJ2-5 - TRBV29-1 few TGCAGCGTTGAGTGGGGGGCCCGGGAGACCCAGTACTTC CSVEWGARETQYF
TRBJ1-2 - TRBV6-1 - TGTGCCAGCAGTGAAGGTCACAGCATGTATGGCTACACCTTC CASSEGHSMYGYTF
TRBJ2-4 - TRBV7-2 - TGTGCCAGCAGCTTAGACAGAAAAAACATTCAGTACTTC CASSLDRKNIQYF
TRBJ1-1 - TRBV5-1 - TGCGCCAGCAGCTTGTCAGGGATCGCCTACACTGAAGCTTTCTTT CASSLSGIAYTEAFF
TRBJ1-1 - TRBV5-4 - TGTGCCAGCAGCTTGGGAGGGGTTGGGGTAATGAACACTGAAGCTTTCTTT CASSLGGVGVMNTEAFF
TRBJ2-1 TRBD2 TRBV2 few TGTGCCAGCAGGTGGGCTAGCGGGAGTAGCAATGAGCAGTTCTTC CASRWASGSSNEQFF